This T cell receptor beta chain was sequenced in a study of blood T cell repertoires in COVID-19. Participants reported their clinical history, and cohort assignment relied on those reports. Profiled with immunoSEQ multiplex PCR; TCRdb holds only in-frame clones, not every one. The sample holds over 120,000 clones; just over 85% are singletons and the top ten take roughly 4%. V lost 2 bases and J lost 7, with 14 bases in between. The CDR3 consists of 14 residues. Germline V gene data show CDR1 as SEHNR and CDR2 as FQNEAQ (reference sequence). The chain has TRBV7-9 and TRBJ1-1, with D possibly matching TRBD1 (6 bases). The sequenced sample consisted of PBMCs or T cells enriched from blood (not recorded which). This receptor was taken from a man aged 50 or older who had recovered from COVID-19. CDR3 nucleotides: TGTGCCAGCAGCTTAATACAATACAGGGATGAAGCTTTCTTT. It is translated as CASSLIQYRDEAFF.